What follows describes a single T cell receptor (beta chain). Antigen specificity is unknown. This entry is derived from a study of shared clonotypes between healthy human individuals. Points from the study as a whole: The expectation was that sequencing depth would affect clonotype sharing among donors.

The V gene's germline CDR1 is SGHDT and CDR2 YYEEEE. Trimming at V came to 0 bases and at J to 4 bases, leaving 8 bases not matched to a gene. The CDR3 covers 16 residues. The assay ran at deep level. The protocol was immunoSEQ multiplex PCR, while the TCRdb copy is restricted to in-frame clones and leaves out a portion. The sample shows some 500,000 clones, 90% to 96% of them seen only once. Subsets obtained from CD4+ cells comprised CD45RA+ naive and CD45RA-negative memory cells. Sequenced material: naive CD4+ T cells sorted from blood. Subset given: CD45RA+ positively selected. The J gene is TRBJ2-7, the V gene TRBV5-6, with 9 bases aligning to TRBD2. This receptor was taken from a woman in her 30s in good health. The CDR3 bases are TGTGCCAGCAGCTTGGTAGCGGGAGAAACCATGTACGAGCAGTACTTC. As protein: CASSLVAGETMYEQYF.